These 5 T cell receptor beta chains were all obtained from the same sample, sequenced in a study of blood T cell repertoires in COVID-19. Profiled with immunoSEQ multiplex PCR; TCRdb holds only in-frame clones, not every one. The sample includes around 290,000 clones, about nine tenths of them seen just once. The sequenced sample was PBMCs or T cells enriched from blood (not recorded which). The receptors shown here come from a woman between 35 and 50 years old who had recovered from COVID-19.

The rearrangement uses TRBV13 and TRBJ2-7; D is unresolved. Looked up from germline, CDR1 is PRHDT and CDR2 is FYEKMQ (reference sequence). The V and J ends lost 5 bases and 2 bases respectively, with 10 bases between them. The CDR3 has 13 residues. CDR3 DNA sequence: TGTGCCAGCAGCCCTCGAGGAACCTACGAGCAGTACTTC. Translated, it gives CASSPRGTYEQYF.

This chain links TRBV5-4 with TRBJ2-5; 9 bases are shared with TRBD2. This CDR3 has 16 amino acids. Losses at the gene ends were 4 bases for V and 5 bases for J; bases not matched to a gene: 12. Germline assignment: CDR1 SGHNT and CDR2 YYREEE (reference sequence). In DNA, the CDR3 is TGTGCCAGCAGCCCTGGGCTGCGGGGGGGCCGGGAGACCCAGTACTTC. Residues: CASSPGLRGGRETQYF.

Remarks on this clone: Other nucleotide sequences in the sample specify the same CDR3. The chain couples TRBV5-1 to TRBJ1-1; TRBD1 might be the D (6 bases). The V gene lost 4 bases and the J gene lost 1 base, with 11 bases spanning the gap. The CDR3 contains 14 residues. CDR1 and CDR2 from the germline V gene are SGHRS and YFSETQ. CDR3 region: CASSLGHKNTEAFF. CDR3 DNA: TGCGCCAGCAGCCTGGGACACAAGAACACTGAAGCTTTCTTT. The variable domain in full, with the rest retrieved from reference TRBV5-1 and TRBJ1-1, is KAGVTQTPRYLIKTRGQQVTLSCSPISGHRSVSWYQQTPGQGLQFLFEYFSETQRNKGNFPGRFSGRQFSNSRSEMNVSTLELGDSALYLCASSLGHKNTEAFFGQGTRLTVV.

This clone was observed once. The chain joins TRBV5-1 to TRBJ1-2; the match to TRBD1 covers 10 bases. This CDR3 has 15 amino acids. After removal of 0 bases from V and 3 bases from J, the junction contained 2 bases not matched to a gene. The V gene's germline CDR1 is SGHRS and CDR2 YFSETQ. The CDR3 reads CASSLVGTGDYGYTF. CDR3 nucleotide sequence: TGCGCCAGCAGCTTGGTGGGGACAGGGGACTATGGCTACACCTTC.

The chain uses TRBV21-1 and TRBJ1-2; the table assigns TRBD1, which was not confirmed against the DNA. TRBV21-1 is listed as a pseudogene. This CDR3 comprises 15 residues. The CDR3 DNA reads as TGTGCCAGCAGCTCCCGGGACAGGGGGCTGTGTGGCTACACCTTC. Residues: CASSSRDRGLCGYTF.